These T cell receptor beta chains were read from a single sample in a study of blood T cell repertoires in COVID-19. Profiled with immunoSEQ multiplex PCR; TCRdb holds only in-frame clones, not every one. The table records 200,000 to 250,000 clones, around 90% of them present only once. Sequenced sample: PBMCs or T cells enriched from blood (not recorded which). The receptors shown here come from a man aged 25 to 45 who had been exposed to COVID-19. CDR3s include the opening cysteine and the closing phenylalanine or tryptophan. Fields, in order: D gene, V gene, clone size, J gene, CDR3 protein, CDR3 DNA. The D gene is left open where the match is weak. The size of a clone is reported for some rows only, either as once, few or many, or as a class for expanded clones.

TRBD1	TRBV27	-	TRBJ2-7	CASSETGTGSYEQYF	TGTGCCAGCAGTGAGACCGGGACAGGGTCCTACGAGCAGTACTTC
-	TRBV1	-	TRBJ2-7	CTSSQGSSLHEQYF	TGCACCAGCAGCCAAGGGTCTAGTTTGCACGAGCAGTACTTC
-	TRBV7-9	-	TRBJ2-2	CASSSRGAGELFF	TGTGCCAGCAGCTCCAGGGGTGCCGGGGAGCTGTTTTTT
TRBD2	TRBV28	once	TRBJ2-6	CASSVRDYDAGANVLTF	TGTGCCAGCAGTGTCCGGGACTACGACGCTGGGGCCAACGTCCTGACTTTC
-	TRBV20-1	-	TRBJ2-4	CSASGWLRGPQKAKNIQYF	TGCAGTGCTAGTGGCTGGCTGCGGGGCCCGCAAAAAGCCAAAAACATTCAGTACTTC
TRBD1	TRBV19	-	TRBJ1-4	CASRASGQGVEKLFF	TGTGCCAGTAGGGCATCGGGACAGGGGGTTGAAAAACTGTTTTTT
-	TRBV5-4	-	TRBJ1-1	CASSLGGMNTEAFF	TGTGCCAGCAGCTTGGGGGGCATGAACACTGAAGCTTTCTTT
-	TRBV13	-	TRBJ2-3	CASSRTGSTDTQYF	TGTGCCAGCAGCCGTACAGGAAGCACAGATACGCAGTATTTT
TRBD1	TRBV5-6	-	TRBJ2-1	CASSFETGGLNEQFF	TGTGCCAGCAGCTTCGAAACAGGGGGCCTAAATGAGCAGTTCTTC
-	TRBV5-1	-	TRBJ2-1	CASSRDPDSNNEQFF	TGCGCCAGCAGCCGGGACCCGGACAGCAACAATGAGCAGTTCTTC
-	TRBV7-9	-	TRBJ2-2	CASRSGSGELFF	TGTGCCAGCCGGTCGGGATCCGGGGAGCTGTTTTTT
TRBD1	TRBV5-5	few	TRBJ2-7	CASSPTDRGRSYEQYF	TGTGCCAGCAGCCCAACCGACAGGGGGCGATCCTACGAGCAGTACTTC
TRBD1	TRBV2	-	TRBJ2-3	CASSGAGQGGDTQYF	TGTGCCAGCAGCGGCGCCGGACAGGGGGGGGATACGCAGTATTTT
-	TRBV2	-	TRBJ2-1	CASSFTVGEQFF	TGTGCCAGCAGCTTCACAGTCGGTGAGCAGTTCTTC
TRBD1	TRBV6-5	-	TRBJ1-2	CASTDRERVGYTF	TGTGCCAGCACCGACAGGGAGCGGGTCGGCTACACCTTC
-	TRBV5-1	-	TRBJ1-1	CASSLEQNTEAFF	TGCGCCAGCAGCTTGGAGCAGAACACTGAAGCTTTCTTT
-	TRBV2	-	TRBJ2-7	CASGGLWEQYF	TGTGCCAGCGGGGGCCTCTGGGAGCAGTACTTC
TRBD1	TRBV15	-	TRBJ2-7	CATSTRWTGRYEQYF	TGTGCCACCAGCACCCGTTGGACAGGCCGTTACGAGCAGTACTTC
-	TRBV11-2	-	TRBJ1-1	CASSLGGLGTEAFF	TGTGCCAGCAGCTTAGGGGGCTTGGGCACTGAAGCTTTCTTT
-	TRBV19	-	TRBJ1-2	CASSPSIRDYVYGYTF	TGTGCCAGTAGTCCGAGCATTCGGGATTACGTCTACGGCTACACCTTC
-	TRBV7-8	-	TRBJ2-4	CASSLADLSLAKNIQYF	TGTGCCAGCAGCTTAGCCGACCTTAGCCTAGCCAAAAACATTCAGTACTTC
TRBD2	TRBV9	-	TRBJ2-5	CASSPPRASGEETQYF	TGTGCCAGCAGCCCTCCGCGGGCTAGCGGGGAAGAGACCCAGTACTTC
TRBD1	TRBV7-2	once	TRBJ1-5	CASSSGQGGNQPQHF	TGTGCCAGCAGCTCCGGACAGGGGGGCAATCAGCCCCAGCATTTT
-	TRBV6-4	-	TRBJ1-1	CASSLLFGTTVNTEAFF	TGTGCCAGCAGTTTGTTATTTGGGACAACCGTGAACACTGAAGCTTTCTTT
-	TRBV11-3	-	TRBJ1-1	CASSLDGQNTEAFF	TGTGCCAGCAGCTTAGACGGACAGAACACTGAAGCTTTCTTT
-	TRBV19	-	TRBJ1-1	CASRIQTDRQAEAFF	TGTGCCAGTAGGATCCAGACCGACAGGCAAGCTGAAGCTTTCTTT
TRBD1	TRBV12-3/TRBV12-4	-	TRBJ1-5	CASRRTGDQPQHF	TGTGCCAGCAGGAGGACAGGGGATCAGCCCCAGCATTTT
-	TRBV19	-	TRBJ2-2	CASNGVNTGELFF	TGTGCCAGTAACGGGGTGAACACCGGGGAGCTGTTTTTT
TRBD1	TRBV3-1/TRBV3-2	-	TRBJ1-3	CASSQDRGQGAGNTIYF	TGTGCCAGCAGCCAAGATCGAGGACAGGGGGCTGGAAACACCATATATTTT
-	TRBV5-1	few	TRBJ2-5	CASSLVGQTVQETQYF	TGCGCCAGCAGCTTGGTAGGTCAGACAGTCCAAGAGACCCAGTACTTC
-	TRBV5-1	-	TRBJ2-6	CASSLEGAGANVLTF	TGCGCCAGCAGCTTGGAGGGGGCTGGGGCCAACGTCCTGACTTTC
TRBD2	TRBV11-2	-	TRBJ2-5	CASSTGWRGGLTQYF	TGTGCCAGCAGTACCGGCTGGCGGGGGGGCCTGACCCAGTACTTC
TRBD1	TRBV5-4	-	TRBJ2-5	CASSPTSGQGRETQYF	TGTGCCAGCAGCCCCACAAGTGGACAGGGTCGGGAGACCCAGTACTTC
-	TRBV5-1	-	TRBJ2-3	CASDLGGRADTQYF	TGCGCCAGCGACCTAGGGGGGAGGGCAGATACGCAGTATTTT
-	TRBV12-3/TRBV12-4	few	TRBJ1-1	CASSFIVPRAFF	TGTGCCAGCAGTTTTATCGTGCCGAGAGCTTTCTTT
-	TRBV4-1	-	TRBJ1-5	CASSQDQNQPQHF	TGCGCCAGCAGCCAAGATCAAAATCAGCCCCAGCATTTT
-	TRBV5-1	-	TRBJ1-3	CASSYNVSGNTIYF	TGCGCCAGCAGCTATAATGTGAGTGGAAACACCATATATTTT
TRBD2	TRBV30	-	TRBJ2-2	CAWSGGLTGELFF	TGTGCCTGGAGCGGGGGGTTGACCGGGGAGCTGTTTTTT
TRBD1	TRBV10-2	few	TRBJ1-5	CASSEPGQGQFAQHF	TGCGCCAGCAGTGAGCCAGGACAGGGACAGTTTGCCCAGCATTTT
TRBD2	TRBV27	-	TRBJ2-1	CASTPGGSYNEQFF	TGTGCCAGCACCCCCGGGGGGTCGTACAATGAGCAGTTCTTC